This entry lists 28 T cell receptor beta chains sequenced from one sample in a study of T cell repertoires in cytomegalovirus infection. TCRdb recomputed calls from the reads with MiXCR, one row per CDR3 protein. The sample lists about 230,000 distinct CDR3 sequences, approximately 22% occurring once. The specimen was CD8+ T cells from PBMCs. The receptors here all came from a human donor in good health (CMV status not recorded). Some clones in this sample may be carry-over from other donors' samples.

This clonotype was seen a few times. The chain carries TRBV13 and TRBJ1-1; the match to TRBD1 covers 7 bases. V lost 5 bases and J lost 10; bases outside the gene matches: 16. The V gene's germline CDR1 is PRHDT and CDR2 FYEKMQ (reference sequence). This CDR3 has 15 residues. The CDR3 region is CASSEGTAYKVGAFF. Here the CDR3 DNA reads TGTGCCAGCAGCGAGGGGACAGCCTACAAAGTTGGAGCTTTCTTT.

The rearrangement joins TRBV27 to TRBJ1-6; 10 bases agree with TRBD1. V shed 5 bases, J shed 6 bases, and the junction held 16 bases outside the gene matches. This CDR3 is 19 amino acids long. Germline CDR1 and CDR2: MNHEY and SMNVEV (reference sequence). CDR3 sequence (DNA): TGTGCCAGCAGTGCTAAGACAGGGGGCATATTGGAAAGTAATTCACCCCTCCACTTT. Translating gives CASSAKTGGILESNSPLHF.

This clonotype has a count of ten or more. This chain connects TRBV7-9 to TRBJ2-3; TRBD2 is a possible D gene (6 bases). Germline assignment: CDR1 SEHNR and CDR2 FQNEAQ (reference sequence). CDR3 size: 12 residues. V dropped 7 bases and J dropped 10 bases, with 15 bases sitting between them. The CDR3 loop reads CASTGGTLAQYF. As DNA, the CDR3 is TGTGCCAGCACCGGGGGTACCCTTGCGCAGTATTTT.

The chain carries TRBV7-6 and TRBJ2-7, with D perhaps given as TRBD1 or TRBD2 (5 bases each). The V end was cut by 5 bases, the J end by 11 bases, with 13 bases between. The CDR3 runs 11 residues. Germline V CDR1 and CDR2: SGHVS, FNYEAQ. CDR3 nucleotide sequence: TGTGCCAGCAGCGGGGACGGACTGAAGTACTTC. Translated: CASSGDGLKYF.

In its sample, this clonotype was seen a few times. CDR3 sequence (DNA): TGCAGCGTTGACACGGGGGCAGGCGAGCAGTACTTC. Amino acid sequence: CSVDTGAGEQYF. This sequence joins TRBV29-1 and TRBJ2-7, with D perhaps given as TRBD1 or TRBD2 (6 bases each). CDR1 and CDR2 (germline): SQVTM, ANQGSEA. Trimming left V 3 bases short and J 6 bases short, with 12 bases between. The CDR3 covers 12 residues.

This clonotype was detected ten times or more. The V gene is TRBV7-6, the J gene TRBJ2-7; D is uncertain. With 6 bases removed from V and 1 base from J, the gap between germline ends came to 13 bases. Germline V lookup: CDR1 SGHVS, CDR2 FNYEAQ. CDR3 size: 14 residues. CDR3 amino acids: CASSSFASSYEQYF. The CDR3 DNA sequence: TGTGCCAGCAGTTCCTTTGCGTCTTCCTACGAGCAGTACTTC.

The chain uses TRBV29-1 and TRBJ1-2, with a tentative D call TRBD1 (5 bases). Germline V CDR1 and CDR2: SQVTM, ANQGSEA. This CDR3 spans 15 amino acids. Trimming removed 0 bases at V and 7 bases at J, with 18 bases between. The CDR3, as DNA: TGCAGCGTTGAAGATCGGCCGACCGACAGTGGTGGCTACACCTTC. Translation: CSVEDRPTDSGGYTF. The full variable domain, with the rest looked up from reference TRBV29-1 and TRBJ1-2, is SAVISQKPSRDICQRGTSLTIQCQVDSQVTMMFWYRQQPGQSLTLIATANQGSEATYESGFVIDKFPISRPNLTFSTLTVSNMSPEDSSIYLCSVEDRPTDSGGYTFGSGTRLTVV.

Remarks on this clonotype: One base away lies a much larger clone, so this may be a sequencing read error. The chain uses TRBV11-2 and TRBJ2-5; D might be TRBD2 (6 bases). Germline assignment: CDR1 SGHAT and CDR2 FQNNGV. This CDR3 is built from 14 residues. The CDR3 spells CASSSLAVQETLYF. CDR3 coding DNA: TGTGCCAGCAGCTCACTAGCCGTCCAAGAGACCCTGTACTTC. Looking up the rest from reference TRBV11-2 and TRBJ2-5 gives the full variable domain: EAGVAQSPRYKIIEKRQSVAFWCNPISGHATLYWYQQILGQGPKLLIQFQNNGVVDDSQLPKDRFSAERLKGVDSTLKIQPAKLEDSAVYLCASSSLAVQETLYFGPGTRLLVL.

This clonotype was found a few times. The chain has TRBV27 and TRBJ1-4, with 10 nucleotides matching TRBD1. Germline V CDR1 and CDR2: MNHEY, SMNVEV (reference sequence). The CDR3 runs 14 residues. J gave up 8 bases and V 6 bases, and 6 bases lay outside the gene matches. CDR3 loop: CASSPGQGTEKLFF. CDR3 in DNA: TGTGCCAGCAGCCCGGGACAGGGGACCGAAAAACTGTTTTTT. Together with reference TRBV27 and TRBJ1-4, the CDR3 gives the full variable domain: EAQVTQNPRYLITVTGKKLTVTCSQNMNHEYMSWYRQDPGLGLRQIYYSMNVEVTDKGDVPEGYKVSRKEKRNFPLILESPSPNQTSLYFCASSPGQGTEKLFFGSGTQLSVL.

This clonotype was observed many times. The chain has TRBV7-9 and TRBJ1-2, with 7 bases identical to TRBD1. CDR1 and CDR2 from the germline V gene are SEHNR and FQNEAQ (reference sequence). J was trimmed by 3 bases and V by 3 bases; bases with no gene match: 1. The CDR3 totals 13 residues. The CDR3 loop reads CASSLGTDYGYTF. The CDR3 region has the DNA TGTGCCAGCAGCTTGGGGACAGACTATGGCTACACCTTC.

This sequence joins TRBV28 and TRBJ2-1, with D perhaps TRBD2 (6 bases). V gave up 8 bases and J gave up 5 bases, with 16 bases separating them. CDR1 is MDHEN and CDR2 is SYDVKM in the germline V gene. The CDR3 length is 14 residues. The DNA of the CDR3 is TGTGCCAGCCGACGGGGGTGGTTTAACAATGAGCAGTTCTTC. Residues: CASRRGWFNNEQFF.

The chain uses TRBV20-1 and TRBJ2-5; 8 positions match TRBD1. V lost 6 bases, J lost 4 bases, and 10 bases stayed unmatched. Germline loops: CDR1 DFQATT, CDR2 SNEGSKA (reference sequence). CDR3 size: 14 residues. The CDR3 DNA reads TGCAGTGCCCAATCAGGGGGCGCGACAGAGACCCAGTACTTC. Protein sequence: CSAQSGGATETQYF.

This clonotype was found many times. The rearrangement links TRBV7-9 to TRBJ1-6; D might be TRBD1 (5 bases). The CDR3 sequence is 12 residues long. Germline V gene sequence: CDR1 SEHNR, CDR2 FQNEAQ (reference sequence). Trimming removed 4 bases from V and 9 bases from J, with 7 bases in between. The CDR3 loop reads CASSSGGSPLHF. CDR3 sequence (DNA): TGTGCCAGCAGCTCTGGGGGTTCACCCCTCCACTTT.

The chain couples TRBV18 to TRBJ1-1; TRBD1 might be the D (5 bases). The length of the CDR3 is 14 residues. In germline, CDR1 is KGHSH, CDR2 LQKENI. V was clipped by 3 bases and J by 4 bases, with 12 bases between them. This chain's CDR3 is CASSPTPQGTEAFF. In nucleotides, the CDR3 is TGTGCCAGCTCACCGACACCTCAGGGCACTGAAGCTTTCTTT.

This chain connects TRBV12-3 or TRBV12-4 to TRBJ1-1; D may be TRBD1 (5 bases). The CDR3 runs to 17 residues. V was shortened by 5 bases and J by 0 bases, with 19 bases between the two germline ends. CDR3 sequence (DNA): TGTGCCAGCAGTCCCGTTTATGCAGGGTCCTTGAACACTGAAGCTTTCTTT. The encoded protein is CASSPVYAGSLNTEAFF.

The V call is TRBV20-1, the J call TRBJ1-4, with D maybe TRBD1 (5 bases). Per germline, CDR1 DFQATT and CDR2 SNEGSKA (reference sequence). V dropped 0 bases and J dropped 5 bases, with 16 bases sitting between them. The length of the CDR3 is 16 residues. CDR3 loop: CSARDSQGPENEKLFF. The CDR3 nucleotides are TGCAGTGCTAGAGATTCCCAGGGTCCTGAGAATGAAAAACTGTTTTTT.

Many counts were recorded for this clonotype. The CDR3 here is CASRIGLAGDTQYF. In DNA form, the CDR3 reads TGTGCCAGCAGGATAGGACTAGCGGGAGATACGCAGTATTTT. This rearrangement joins TRBV6-1 to TRBJ2-3; 11 bases align to TRBD2. CDR3 length: 14 amino acids. Trimming at V came to 6 bases and at J to 5 bases, leaving 4 bases not matched to a gene. Germline CDR1 MNHNS, CDR2 SASEGT.

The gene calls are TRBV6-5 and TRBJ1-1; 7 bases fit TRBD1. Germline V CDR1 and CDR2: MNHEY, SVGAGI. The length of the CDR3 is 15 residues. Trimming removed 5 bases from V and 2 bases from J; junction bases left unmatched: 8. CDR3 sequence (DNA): TGTGCCAGCAGTCCCTCCGGGACAGCCAACACTGAAGCTTTCTTT. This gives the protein CASSPSGTANTEAFF.

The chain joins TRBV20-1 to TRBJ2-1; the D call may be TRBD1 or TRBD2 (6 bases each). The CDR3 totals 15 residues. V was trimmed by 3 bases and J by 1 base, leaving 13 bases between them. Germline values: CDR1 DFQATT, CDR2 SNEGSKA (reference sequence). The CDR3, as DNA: TGCAGTGCTAGGGGTCGGGGGCGGTCCTACAATGAGCAGTTCTTC. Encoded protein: CSARGRGRSYNEQFF.

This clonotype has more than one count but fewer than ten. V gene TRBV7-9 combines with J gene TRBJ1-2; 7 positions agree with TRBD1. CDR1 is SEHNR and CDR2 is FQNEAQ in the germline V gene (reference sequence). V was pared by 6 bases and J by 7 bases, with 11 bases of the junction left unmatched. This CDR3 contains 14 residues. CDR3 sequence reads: CASRDSGTAPGYTF. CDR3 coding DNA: TGTGCCAGCAGGGATTCTGGGACAGCCCCTGGCTACACCTTC.

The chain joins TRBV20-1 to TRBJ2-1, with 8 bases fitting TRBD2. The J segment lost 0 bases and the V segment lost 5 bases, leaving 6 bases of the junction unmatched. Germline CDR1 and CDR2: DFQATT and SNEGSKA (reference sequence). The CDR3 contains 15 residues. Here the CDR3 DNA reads TGCAGTGCTGCTAGCGGGCTCTTCTCCTACAATGAGCAGTTCTTC. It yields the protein CSAASGLFSYNEQFF.

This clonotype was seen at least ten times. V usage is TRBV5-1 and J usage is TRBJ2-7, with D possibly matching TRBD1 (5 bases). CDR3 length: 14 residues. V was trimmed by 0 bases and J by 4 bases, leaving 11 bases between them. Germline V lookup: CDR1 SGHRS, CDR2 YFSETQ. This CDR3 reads CASSLASGWYEQYF. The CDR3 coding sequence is TGCGCCAGCAGCTTGGCTTCAGGGTGGTACGAGCAGTACTTC.

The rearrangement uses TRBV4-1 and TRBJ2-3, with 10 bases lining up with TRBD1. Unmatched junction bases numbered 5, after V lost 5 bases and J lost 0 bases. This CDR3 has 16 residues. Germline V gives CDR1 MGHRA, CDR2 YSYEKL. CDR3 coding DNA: TGCGCCAGCAGCTTAGGGACAGGGGCGAGCACAGATACGCAGTATTTT. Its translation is CASSLGTGASTDTQYF.

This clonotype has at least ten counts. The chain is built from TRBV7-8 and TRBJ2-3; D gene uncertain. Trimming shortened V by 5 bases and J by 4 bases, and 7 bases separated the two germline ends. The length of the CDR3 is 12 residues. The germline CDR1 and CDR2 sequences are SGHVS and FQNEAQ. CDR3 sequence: CASSPIPDTQYF. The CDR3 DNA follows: TGTGCCAGCAGCCCCATCCCAGATACGCAGTATTTT.

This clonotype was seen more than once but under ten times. This CDR3 is CAISAGKFNEQYF. Here the CDR3 DNA reads TGTGCCATCAGTGCAGGGAAATTTAACGAGCAGTACTTC. The gene calls are TRBV10-3 and TRBJ2-7; tentative D call: TRBD1 (5 bases). Germline V gene sequence: CDR1 ENHRY, CDR2 SYGVKD. This CDR3 comprises 13 residues. Trimming shortened V by 4 bases and J by 5 bases, and 12 bases separated the two germline ends.

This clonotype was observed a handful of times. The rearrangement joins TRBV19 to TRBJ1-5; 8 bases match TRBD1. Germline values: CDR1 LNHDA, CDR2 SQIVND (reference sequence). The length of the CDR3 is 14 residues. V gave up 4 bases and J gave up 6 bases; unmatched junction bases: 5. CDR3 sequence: CASSTGQGSQPQHF. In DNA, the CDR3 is TGTGCCAGTAGTACCGGACAGGGTTCTCAGCCCCAGCATTTT.

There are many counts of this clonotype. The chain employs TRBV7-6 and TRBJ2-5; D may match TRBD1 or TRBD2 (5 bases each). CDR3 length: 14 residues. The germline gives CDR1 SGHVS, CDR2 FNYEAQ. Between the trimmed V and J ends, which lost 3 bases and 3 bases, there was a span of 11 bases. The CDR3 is CASSLGLAEETQYF. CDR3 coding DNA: TGTGCCAGCAGCTTGGGGCTAGCTGAAGAGACCCAGTACTTC.

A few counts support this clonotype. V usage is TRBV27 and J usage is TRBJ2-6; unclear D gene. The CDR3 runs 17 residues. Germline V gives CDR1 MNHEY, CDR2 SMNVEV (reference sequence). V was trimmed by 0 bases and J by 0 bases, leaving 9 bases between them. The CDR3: CASSLSQASSGANVLTF. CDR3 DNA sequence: TGTGCCAGCAGTTTATCTCAAGCGAGCTCTGGGGCCAACGTCCTGACTTTC.